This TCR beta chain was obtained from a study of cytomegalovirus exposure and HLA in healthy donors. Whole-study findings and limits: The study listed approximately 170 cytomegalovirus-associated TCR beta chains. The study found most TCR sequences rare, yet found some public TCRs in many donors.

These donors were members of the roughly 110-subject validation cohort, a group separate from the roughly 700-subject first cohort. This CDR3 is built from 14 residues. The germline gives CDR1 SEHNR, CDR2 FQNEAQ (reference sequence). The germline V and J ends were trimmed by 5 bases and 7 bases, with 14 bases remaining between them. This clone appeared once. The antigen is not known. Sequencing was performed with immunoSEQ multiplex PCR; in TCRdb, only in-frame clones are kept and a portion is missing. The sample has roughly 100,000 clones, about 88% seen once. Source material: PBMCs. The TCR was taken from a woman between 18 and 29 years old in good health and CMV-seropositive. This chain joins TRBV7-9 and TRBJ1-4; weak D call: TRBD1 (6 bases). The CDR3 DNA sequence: TGTGCCAGCAGCATACAGGGAATGATTGAAAAACTGTTTTTT. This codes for CASSIQGMIEKLFF.